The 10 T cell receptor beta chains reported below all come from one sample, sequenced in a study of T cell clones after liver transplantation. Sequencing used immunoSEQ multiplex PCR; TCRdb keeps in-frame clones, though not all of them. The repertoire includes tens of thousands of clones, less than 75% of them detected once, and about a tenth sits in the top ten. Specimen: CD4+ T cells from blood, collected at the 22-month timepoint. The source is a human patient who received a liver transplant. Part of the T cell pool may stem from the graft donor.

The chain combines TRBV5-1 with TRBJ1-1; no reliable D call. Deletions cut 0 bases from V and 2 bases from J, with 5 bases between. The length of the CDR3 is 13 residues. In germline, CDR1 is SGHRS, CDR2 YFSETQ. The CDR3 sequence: CASSLEVNTEAFF. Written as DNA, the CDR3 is TGCGCCAGCAGCTTGGAGGTAAACACTGAAGCTTTCTTT.

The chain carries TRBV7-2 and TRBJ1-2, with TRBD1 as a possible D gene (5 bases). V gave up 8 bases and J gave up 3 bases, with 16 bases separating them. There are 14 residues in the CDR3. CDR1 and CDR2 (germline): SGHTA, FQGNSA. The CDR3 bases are TGTGCCAGCTCCCTAGGGGTGGGGTACTATGGCTACACCTTC. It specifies CASSLGVGYYGYTF.

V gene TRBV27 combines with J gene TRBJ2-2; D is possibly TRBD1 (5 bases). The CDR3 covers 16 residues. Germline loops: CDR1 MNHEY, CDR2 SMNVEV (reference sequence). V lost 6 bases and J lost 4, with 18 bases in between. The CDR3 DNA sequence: TGTGCCAGCAGCCCCTCTCCCAGGGCAGGCACCGGGGAGCTGTTTTTT. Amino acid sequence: CASSPSPRAGTGELFF.

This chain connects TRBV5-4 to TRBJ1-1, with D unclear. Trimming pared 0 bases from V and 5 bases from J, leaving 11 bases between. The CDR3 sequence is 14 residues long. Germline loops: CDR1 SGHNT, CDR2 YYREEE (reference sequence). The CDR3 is CASSLDSAVTEAFF. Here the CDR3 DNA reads TGTGCCAGCAGCTTGGACTCGGCAGTGACTGAAGCTTTCTTT.

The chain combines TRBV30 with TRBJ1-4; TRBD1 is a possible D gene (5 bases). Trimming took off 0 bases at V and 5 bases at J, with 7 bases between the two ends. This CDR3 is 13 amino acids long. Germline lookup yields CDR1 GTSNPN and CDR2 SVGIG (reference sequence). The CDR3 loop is CAWSVWGNEKLFF. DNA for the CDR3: TGTGCCTGGAGTGTTTGGGGGAATGAAAAACTGTTTTTT.

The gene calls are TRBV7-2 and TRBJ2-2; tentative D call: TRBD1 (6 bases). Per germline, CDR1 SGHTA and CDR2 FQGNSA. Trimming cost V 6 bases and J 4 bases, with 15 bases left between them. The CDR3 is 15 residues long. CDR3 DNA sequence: TGTGCCAGCAGACTACAGGGTCCCGGCACCGGGGAGCTGTTTTTT. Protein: CASRLQGPGTGELFF.

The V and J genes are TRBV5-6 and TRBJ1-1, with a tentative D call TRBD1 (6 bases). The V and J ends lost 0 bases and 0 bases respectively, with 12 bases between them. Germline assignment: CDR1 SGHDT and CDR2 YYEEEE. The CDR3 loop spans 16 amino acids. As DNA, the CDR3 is TGTGCCAGCAGCTTGGAGATTGGGGGCATGAACACTGAAGCTTTCTTT. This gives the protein CASSLEIGGMNTEAFF. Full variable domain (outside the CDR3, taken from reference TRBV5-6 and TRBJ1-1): DAGVTQSPTHLIKTRGQQVTLRCSPKSGHDTVSWYQQALGQGPQFIFQYYEEEERQRGNFPDRFSGHQFPNYSSELNVNALLLGDSALYLCASSLEIGGMNTEAFFGQGTRLTVV.

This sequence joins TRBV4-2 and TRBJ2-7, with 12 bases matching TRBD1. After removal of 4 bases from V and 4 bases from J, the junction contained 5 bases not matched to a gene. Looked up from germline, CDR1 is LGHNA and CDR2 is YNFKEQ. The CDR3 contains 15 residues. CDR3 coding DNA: TGTGCCAGCAGCCTGGGGACAGGGGGCGGTTACGAGCAGTACTTC. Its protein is CASSLGTGGGYEQYF.

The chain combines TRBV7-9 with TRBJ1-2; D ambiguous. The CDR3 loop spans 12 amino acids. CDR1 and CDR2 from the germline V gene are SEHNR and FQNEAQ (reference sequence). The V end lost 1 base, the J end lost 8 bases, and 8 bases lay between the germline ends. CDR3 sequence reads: CASSLVTWGYTF. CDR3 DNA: TGTGCCAGCAGCTTAGTAACGTGGGGCTACACCTTC.

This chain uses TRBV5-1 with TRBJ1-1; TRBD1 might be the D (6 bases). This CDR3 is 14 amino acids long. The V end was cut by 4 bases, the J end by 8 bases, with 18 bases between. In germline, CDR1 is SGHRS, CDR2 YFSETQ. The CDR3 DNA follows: TGCGCCAGCAGCCTGGGGGGCAGGGTGAACGAAGCTTTCTTT. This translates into CASSLGGRVNEAFF.